Following are 23 T cell receptor beta chains from one sample sequenced in a study of read filtering for tumor transcriptome and immune sequencing. The library was built from around 0.4 ug RNA with molecular barcoded adaptors for alpha/delta and beta/gamma chains. From the reads, TCRdb called clonotypes with MiXCR, one entry per CDR3 protein. The table includes tens of thousands of distinct CDR3 sequences, about 20% detected once. The sequenced sample was a population of CD138-negative cells sorted from bone marrow. The receptors here all came from a donor at least 40 years old with multiple myeloma.

This clonotype was recorded many times. The chain uses TRBV13 and TRBJ2-1; TRBD2 matches at 12 bases. Germline CDR1 and CDR2: PRHDT and FYEKMQ (reference sequence). V dropped 5 bases and J dropped 4; count of bases not matched to a gene: 6. The CDR3 totals 16 residues. CDR3 region: CASSGLAGGFYNEQFF. DNA of the CDR3: TGTGCCAGCAGCGGCCTAGCGGGAGGGTTTTACAATGAGCAGTTCTTC.

This clonotype has ten or more counts. V is TRBV4-2 and J is TRBJ2-1; D call uncertain. The length of the CDR3 is 11 residues. The ends were cut back, 0 bases at V and 7 bases at J, with 1 base in the middle. Germline loops: CDR1 LGHNA, CDR2 YNFKEQ. CDR3 in amino acids: CASSQENEQFF. DNA for the CDR3: TGTGCCAGCAGCCAAGAGAATGAGCAGTTCTTC.

In its sample, this clonotype was seen many times. This chain joins TRBV4-2 and TRBJ1-1, with D uncertain. The CDR3 covers 13 residues. V was clipped by 3 bases and J by 1 base, with 6 bases between them. Germline V gene data show CDR1 as LGHNA and CDR2 as YNFKEQ. CDR3 in DNA: TGTGCCAGCAGCCATGGGGAGAACACTGAAGCTTTCTTT. Translation: CASSHGENTEAFF.

This clonotype was counted many times. This rearrangement joins TRBV9 to TRBJ2-7, with 13 positions matching TRBD2. CDR3 length: 15 residues. Germline V gene lookup returns CDR1 SGDLS and CDR2 YYNGEE. Unmatched junction bases numbered 4, after V lost 4 bases and J lost 3 bases. The DNA of the CDR3 is TGTGCCAGCAGCCTCGGGACTAGCGGGAACTACGAGCAGTACTTC. It specifies CASSLGTSGNYEQYF.

This clonotype was counted many times. V is TRBV11-2 and J is TRBJ1-5; D remains unclear. Germline V gene data show CDR1 as SGHAT and CDR2 as FQNNGV. The V end was cut by 1 base, the J end by 5 bases, with 6 bases between. This CDR3 is built from 13 residues. The CDR3 spells CASSLGPYQPQHF. The CDR3 DNA sequence: TGTGCCAGCAGCTTAGGCCCTTATCAGCCCCAGCATTTT.

In its sample, this clonotype was seen many times. This sequence joins TRBV20-1 and TRBJ2-3, with D possibly matching TRBD2 (5 bases). Trimming stripped 3 bases from V and 0 bases from J, with 7 bases between. CDR3 length equals 13 residues. Germline lookup yields CDR1 DFQATT and CDR2 SNEGSKA (reference sequence). Here the CDR3 DNA reads TGCAGTGCTAGCGGGAAGAGCACAGATACGCAGTATTTT. This encodes CSASGKSTDTQYF.

This clonotype occurred many times. The chain uses TRBV4-1 and TRBJ2-1; 15 bases fit TRBD2. This CDR3 has 18 residues. Trimming cost V 1 base and J 6 bases; bases outside gene matches: 7. The V gene's germline CDR1 is MGHRA and CDR2 YSYEKL. CDR3 amino acids: CASSQVDMGLAGGNEQFF. The CDR3 DNA is TGCGCCAGCAGCCAAGTGGATATGGGACTAGCGGGAGGCAATGAGCAGTTCTTC.

In this sample, this clonotype turned up many times. The V and J genes are TRBV7-4 and TRBJ1-6; 7 positions match TRBD1. The CDR3 length is 17 residues. Germline V CDR1 and CDR2: SGHVT, SQSDAQ. Trimming took 6 bases from V and 3 from J; bases not matched to a gene: 11. The DNA of the CDR3 is TGTGCCAGCAGTCTAAAGTGGCAGGGGGTCTATAATTCACCCCTCCACTTT. It codes for CASSLKWQGVYNSPLHF.

Notes on this clonotype: A single base separates this from a much larger clone, so it may be a read error. For the CDR3, the DNA is TGTGCCAGCAGTCCCCACTTGACAGGGGTGGAGCAGCCCCTGCATTTT. Amino acids: CASSPHLTGVEQPLHF. The chain links TRBV27 to TRBJ1-5, with 8 bases lining up with TRBD1. There are 16 residues in the CDR3. CDR1 and CDR2 from the germline V gene are MNHEY and SMNVEV (reference sequence).

This clonotype has a count of ten or more. An end of the junction does not agree with germline; a read error may underlie this. The chain carries TRBV9 and TRBJ2-1; TRBD2 matches at 9 bases. Germline V gives CDR1 SGDLS, CDR2 YYNGEE. The length of the CDR3 is 17 residues. CDR3 sequence (DNA): TGTGCCAGCAGCGTAGGGGGCCTAGCGGGATTCTACAATGGGCAGTTCTTC. Residues: CASSVGGLAGFYNGQFF.

The V and J genes are TRBV28 and TRBJ1-4; 11 bases are shared with TRBD1. Germline-derived CDR1 and CDR2 are MDHEN and SYDVKM. V shed 5 bases, J shed 3 bases, and the junction held 8 bases outside the gene matches. The CDR3 consists of 17 residues. CDR3 bases: TGTGCCAGCAGTCGCCCGGGACAGGGGGTATCTAATGAAAAACTGTTTTTT. Its protein is CASSRPGQGVSNEKLFF.

This clonotype was picked up many times. This sequence joins TRBV19 and TRBJ2-2, with TRBD2 matching over 7 bases. Germline-derived CDR1 and CDR2 are LNHDA and SQIVND (reference sequence). CDR3 length: 15 residues. The J segment lost 5 bases and the V segment lost 1 base, leaving 4 bases of the junction unmatched. CDR3 sequence (DNA): TGTGCCAGTAGTATAGTTTTACTAGCGACCGGGGAGCTGTTTTTT. This sequence encodes CASSIVLLATGELFF.

The rearrangement joins TRBV7-9 to TRBJ1-1; TRBD1 aligns across 8 bases. The length of the CDR3 is 13 residues. Germline loops: CDR1 SEHNR, CDR2 FQNEAQ (reference sequence). The junction had 2 bases not matched to a gene; V was cut back by 2 bases and J by 6 bases. The CDR3 sequence: CASSLTQGAEAFF. CDR3 sequence (DNA): TGTGCCAGCAGCTTAACACAGGGGGCTGAAGCTTTCTTT.

This clonotype came up many times. DNA for the CDR3: TGTGCCAGTAGTACCGGACTAGCGGGAGGAGAGCAGTACTTC. It specifies CASSTGLAGGEQYF. The rearrangement uses TRBV19 and TRBJ2-7, with TRBD2 identical over 14 bases. After removal of 4 bases from V and 7 bases from J, the junction contained 3 bases not matched to a gene. The V gene's germline CDR1 is LNHDA and CDR2 SQIVND (reference sequence). The CDR3 spans 14 residues. Variable domain in full (rest from reference TRBV19 and TRBJ2-7): DGGITQSPKYLFRKEGQNVTLSCEQNLNHDAMYWYRQDPGQGLRLIYYSQIVNDFQKGDIAEGYSVSREKKESFPLTVTSAQKNPTAFYLCASSTGLAGGEQYFGPGTRLTVT.

This clonotype has ten or more counts. The chain is built from TRBV5-1 and TRBJ2-5, with unresolved D. Germline assignment: CDR1 SGHRS and CDR2 YFSETQ. V lost 0 bases to trimming and J lost 5 bases, with 8 bases between them. There are 13 residues in the CDR3. The CDR3 DNA reads TGCGCCAGCAGCTTGGGCAGAACCGAGACCCAGTACTTC. Translating gives CASSLGRTETQYF.

This clonotype was counted at least ten times. This chain uses TRBV7-9 with TRBJ2-1, with D possibly TRBD1 on 6 matching bases. The germline CDR1 and CDR2 sequences are SEHNR and FQNEAQ (reference sequence). Trimming removed 1 base from V and 8 bases from J, with 15 bases in between. This CDR3 is 15 amino acids long. This CDR3 is CASSLGALRGDEQFF. CDR3 sequence (DNA): TGTGCCAGCAGCTTAGGGGCCCTCAGGGGCGATGAGCAGTTCTTC.

The V and J genes are TRBV2 and TRBJ2-3; 10 bases match TRBD2. Unmatched junction bases numbered 8, after V lost 1 base and J lost 4 bases. CDR3 size: 17 residues. Germline CDR1 reads SNHLY; CDR2 reads FYNNEI. CDR3 in DNA: TGTGCCAGCAGTGAAGGTGGTAGCGGGAGGAACGCAGATACGCAGTATTTT. Its translation is CASSEGGSGRNADTQYF.

The table lists this clonotype with many counts. The V call is TRBV9, the J call TRBJ2-1; 8 bases agree with TRBD2. The CDR3 has 18 residues. CDR1 and CDR2 from the germline V gene are SGDLS and YYNGEE. V lost 0 bases, J lost 9 bases, and 17 bases stayed unmatched. The CDR3 DNA reads TGTGCCAGCAGCGTAGCCCTAGAGAGCGGGAGATTTAACGGTGAGCAGTTCTTC. It specifies CASSVALESGRFNGEQFF.

For this clonotype: Since no conserved phenylalanine or tryptophan closes the CDR3, a read error is the likely cause. The chain is built from TRBV19 and TRBJ2-1; D is ambiguous. CDR3 length: 14 amino acids. Germline-derived CDR1 and CDR2 are LNHDA and SQIVND (reference sequence). The V end was cut by 3 bases, the J end by 13 bases, with 19 bases between. The CDR3 spells CASSISAGPWDQFY. In nucleotides, the CDR3 is TGTGCCAGTAGTATCTCAGCTGGACCTTGGGATCAGTTCTAC.

The chain employs TRBV7-2 and TRBJ2-5; D is uncertain. Per germline, CDR1 SGHTA and CDR2 FQGNSA. There are 13 residues in the CDR3. V gave up 1 base and J gave up 3 bases, with 6 bases separating them. CDR3 region: CASSLGWEETQYF. The CDR3 DNA is TGTGCCAGCAGCTTAGGCTGGGAAGAGACCCAGTACTTC.

By sample fraction, this clonotype is medium-sized (0.01 to 0.1%). This chain connects TRBV29-1 to TRBJ2-3; D unclear. V lost 2 bases and J 6 bases, leaving 12 bases between the germline ends. Germline lookup yields CDR1 SQVTM and CDR2 ANQGSEA. The CDR3 is 13 amino acids. The CDR3 region is CSVESADRDTQYF. The CDR3, as DNA: TGCAGCGTTGAAAGTGCGGACCGGGATACGCAGTATTTT.

The table lists this clonotype with many counts. The chain carries TRBV4-2 and TRBJ2-7; 8 positions agree with TRBD1. The germline CDR1 and CDR2 sequences are LGHNA and YNFKEQ. The J segment lost 3 bases and the V segment lost 3 bases, leaving 7 bases of the junction unmatched. This CDR3 has 15 amino acids. Written as DNA, the CDR3 is TGTGCCAGCAGCCATACAGACAGGGGTTTCTACGAGCAGTACTTC. This gives the protein CASSHTDRGFYEQYF.

J is TRBJ1-2 and V is TRBV18; perhaps TRBD1 as D (5 bases). Germline V gene sequence: CDR1 KGHSH, CDR2 LQKENI. This CDR3 contains 13 residues. Between the trimmed V and J ends, which lost 1 base and 6 bases, there was a span of 9 bases. The chain's CDR3 is CASSPRGGDGYTF. The CDR3 bases are TGTGCCAGCTCACCACGCGGAGGGGATGGCTACACCTTC.